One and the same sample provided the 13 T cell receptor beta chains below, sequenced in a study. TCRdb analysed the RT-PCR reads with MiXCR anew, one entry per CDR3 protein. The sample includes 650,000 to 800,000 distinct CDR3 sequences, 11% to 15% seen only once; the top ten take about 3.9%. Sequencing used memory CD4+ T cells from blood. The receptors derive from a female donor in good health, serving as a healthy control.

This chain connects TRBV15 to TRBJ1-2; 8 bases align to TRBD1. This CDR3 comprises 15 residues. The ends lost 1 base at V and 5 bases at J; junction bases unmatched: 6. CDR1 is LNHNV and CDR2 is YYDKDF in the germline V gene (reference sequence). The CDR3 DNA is TGTGCCACCAGCAGAGCAACAGGGGGTGTTTATGGCTACACCTTC. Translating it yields CATSRATGGVYGYTF. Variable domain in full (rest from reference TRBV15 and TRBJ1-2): DAMVIQNPRYQVTQFGKPVTLSCSQTLNHNVMYWYQQKSSQAPKLLFHYYDKDFNNEADTPDNFQSRRPNTSFCFLDIRSPGLGDTAMYLCATSRATGGVYGYTFGSGTRLTVV.

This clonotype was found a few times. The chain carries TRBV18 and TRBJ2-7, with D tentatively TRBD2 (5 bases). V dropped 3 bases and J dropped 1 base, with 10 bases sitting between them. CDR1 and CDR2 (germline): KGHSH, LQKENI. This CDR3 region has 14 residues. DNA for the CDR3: TGTGCCAGCTCACCGGGCGGGCGTTCCTACGAGCAGTACTTC. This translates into CASSPGGRSYEQYF.

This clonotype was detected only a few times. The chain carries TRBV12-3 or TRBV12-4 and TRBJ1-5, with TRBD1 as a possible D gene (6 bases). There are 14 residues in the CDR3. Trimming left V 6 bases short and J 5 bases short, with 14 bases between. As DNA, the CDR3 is TGTGCCAGCAGCCGAAGAGCAGGGGATCAGCCCCAGCATTTT. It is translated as CASSRRAGDQPQHF.

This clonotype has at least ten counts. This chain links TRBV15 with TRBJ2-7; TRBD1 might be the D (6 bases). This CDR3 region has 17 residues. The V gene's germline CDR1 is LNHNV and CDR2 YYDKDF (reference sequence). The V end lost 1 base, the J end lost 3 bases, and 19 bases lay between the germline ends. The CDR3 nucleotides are TGTGCCACCAGCAGAGCTGAGGTAAGGGACACCTACTACGAGCAGTACTTC. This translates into CATSRAEVRDTYYEQYF.

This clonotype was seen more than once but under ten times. As DNA, the CDR3 is TGTGCCACCAGTGATGGACAGCTAAGCTCCTACGAGCAGTACTTC. It specifies CATSDGQLSSYEQYF. This chain joins TRBV24-1 and TRBJ2-7, with a weak D call TRBD1 (6 bases). With 3 bases removed from V and 0 bases from J, the gap between germline ends came to 11 bases. Germline lookup yields CDR1 KGHDR and CDR2 SFDVKD. This CDR3 has 15 amino acids.

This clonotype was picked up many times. The CDR3 region has the DNA TGCGCCAGCAGCCGAACGCTTGGGGCCTACGAGCAGTACTTC. Protein sequence: CASSRTLGAYEQYF. V and J are TRBV4-3 and TRBJ2-7; D unresolved. V lost 4 bases, J lost 2 bases, and 12 bases lay in between. Per the germline V gene, CDR1 is LGHNA and CDR2 is YSLEER. The CDR3 has 14 residues.

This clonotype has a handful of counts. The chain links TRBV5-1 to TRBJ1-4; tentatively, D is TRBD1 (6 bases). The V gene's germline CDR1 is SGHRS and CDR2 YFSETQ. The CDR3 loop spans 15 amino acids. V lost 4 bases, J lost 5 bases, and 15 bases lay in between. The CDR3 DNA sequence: TGCGCCAGCAGCCTCTCACAGGGTGGGAATGAAAAACTGTTTTTT. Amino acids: CASSLSQGGNEKLFF.

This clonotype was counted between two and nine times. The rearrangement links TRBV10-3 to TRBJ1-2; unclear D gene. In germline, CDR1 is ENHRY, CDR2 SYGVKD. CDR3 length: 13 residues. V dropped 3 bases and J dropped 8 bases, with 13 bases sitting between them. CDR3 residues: CAISDGAHGGYTF. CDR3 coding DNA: TGTGCCATCAGTGATGGAGCTCACGGGGGCTACACCTTC.

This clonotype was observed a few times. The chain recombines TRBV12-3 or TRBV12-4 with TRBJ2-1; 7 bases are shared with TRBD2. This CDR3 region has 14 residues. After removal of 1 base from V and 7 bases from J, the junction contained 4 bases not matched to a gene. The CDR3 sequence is CASSLGHGGNEQFF. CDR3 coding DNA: TGTGCCAGCAGTTTAGGACACGGGGGGAATGAGCAGTTCTTC.

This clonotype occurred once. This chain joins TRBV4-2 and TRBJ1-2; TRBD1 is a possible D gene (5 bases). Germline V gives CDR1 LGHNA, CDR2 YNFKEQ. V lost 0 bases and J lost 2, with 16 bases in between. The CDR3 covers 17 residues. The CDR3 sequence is CASSQDKRQRSNYGYTF. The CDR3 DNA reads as TGTGCCAGCAGCCAAGATAAGAGACAGAGAAGCAACTATGGCTACACCTTC.

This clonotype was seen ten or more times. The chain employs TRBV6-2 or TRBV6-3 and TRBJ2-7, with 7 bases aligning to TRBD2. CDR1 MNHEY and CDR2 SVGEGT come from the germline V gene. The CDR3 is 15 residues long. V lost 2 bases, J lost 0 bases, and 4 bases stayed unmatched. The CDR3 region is CASSYGGGPSYEQYF. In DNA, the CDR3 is TGTGCCAGCAGTTACGGCGGGGGTCCCTCCTACGAGCAGTACTTC.

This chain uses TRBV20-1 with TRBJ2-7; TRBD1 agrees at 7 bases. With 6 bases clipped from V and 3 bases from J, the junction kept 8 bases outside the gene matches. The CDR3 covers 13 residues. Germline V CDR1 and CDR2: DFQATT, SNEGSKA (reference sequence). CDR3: CSAKSGTDYEQYF. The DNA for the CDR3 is TGCAGTGCGAAATCCGGGACAGACTACGAGCAGTACTTC.

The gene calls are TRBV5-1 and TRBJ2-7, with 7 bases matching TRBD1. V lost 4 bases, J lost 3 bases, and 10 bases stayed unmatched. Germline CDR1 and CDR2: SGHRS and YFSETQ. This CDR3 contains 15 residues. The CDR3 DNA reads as TGCGCCAGCAGCCCCACCGGGACAGCTTTCTACGAGCAGTACTTC. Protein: CASSPTGTAFYEQYF.